This TCR beta chain originates from a study of blood T cell repertoires in COVID-19. Followed over time, Seattle patients had been enrolled while infection was active. This CDR3 has 12 residues. V lost 4 bases and J lost 0, with 5 bases in between. The germline CDR1 and CDR2 sequences are SGHRS and YFSETQ. This clone was observed a few times. The same CDR3 also results from other DNA sequences found in this sample. Libraries were prepared by immunoSEQ multiplex PCR; TCRdb keeps only in-frame clonotypes and omits some of them. The table includes under 550,000 clones, around 90% detected once. The receptor was derived from a man aged 18 to 30 with COVID-19, enrolled during active disease. This chain connects TRBV5-1 to TRBJ2-7; no reliable D call. Sequences were obtained from peripheral blood. The CDR3 is CASSLSSYEQYF. In nucleotides, the CDR3 is TGCGCCAGCAGCCTCAGCTCCTACGAGCAGTACTTC.